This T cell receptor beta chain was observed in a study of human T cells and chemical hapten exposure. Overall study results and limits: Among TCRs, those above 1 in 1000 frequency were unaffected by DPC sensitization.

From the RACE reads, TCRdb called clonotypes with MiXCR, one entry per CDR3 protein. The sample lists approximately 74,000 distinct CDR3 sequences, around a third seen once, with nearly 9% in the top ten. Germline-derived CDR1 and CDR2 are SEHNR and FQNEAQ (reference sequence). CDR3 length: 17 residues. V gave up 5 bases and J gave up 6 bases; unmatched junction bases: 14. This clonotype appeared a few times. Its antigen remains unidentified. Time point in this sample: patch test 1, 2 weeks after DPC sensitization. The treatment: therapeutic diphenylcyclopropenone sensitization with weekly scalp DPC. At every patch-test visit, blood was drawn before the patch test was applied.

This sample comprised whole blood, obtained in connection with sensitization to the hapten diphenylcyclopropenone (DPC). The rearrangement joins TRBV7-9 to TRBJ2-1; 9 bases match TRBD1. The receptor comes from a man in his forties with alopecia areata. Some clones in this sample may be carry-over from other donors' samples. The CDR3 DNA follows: TGTGCCAGCAGCCTTAGGCTTCTCGGGACAGGGATCAATGAGCAGTTCTTC. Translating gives CASSLRLLGTGINEQFF.